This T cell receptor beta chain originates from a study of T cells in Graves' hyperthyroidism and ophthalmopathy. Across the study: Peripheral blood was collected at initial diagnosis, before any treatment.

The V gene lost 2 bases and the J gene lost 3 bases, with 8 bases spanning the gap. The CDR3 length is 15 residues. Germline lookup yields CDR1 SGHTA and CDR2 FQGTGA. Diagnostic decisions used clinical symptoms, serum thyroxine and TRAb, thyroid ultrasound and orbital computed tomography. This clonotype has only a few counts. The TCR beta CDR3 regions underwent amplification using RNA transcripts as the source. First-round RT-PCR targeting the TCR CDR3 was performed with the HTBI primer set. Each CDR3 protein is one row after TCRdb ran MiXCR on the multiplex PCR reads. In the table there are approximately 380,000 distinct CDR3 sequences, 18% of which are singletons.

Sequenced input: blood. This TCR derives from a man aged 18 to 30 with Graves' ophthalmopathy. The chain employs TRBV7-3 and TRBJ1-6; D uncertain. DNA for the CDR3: TGTGCCAGCAGCTTACGGGCCGACTATAATTCACCCCTCCACTTT. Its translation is CASSLRADYNSPLHF.